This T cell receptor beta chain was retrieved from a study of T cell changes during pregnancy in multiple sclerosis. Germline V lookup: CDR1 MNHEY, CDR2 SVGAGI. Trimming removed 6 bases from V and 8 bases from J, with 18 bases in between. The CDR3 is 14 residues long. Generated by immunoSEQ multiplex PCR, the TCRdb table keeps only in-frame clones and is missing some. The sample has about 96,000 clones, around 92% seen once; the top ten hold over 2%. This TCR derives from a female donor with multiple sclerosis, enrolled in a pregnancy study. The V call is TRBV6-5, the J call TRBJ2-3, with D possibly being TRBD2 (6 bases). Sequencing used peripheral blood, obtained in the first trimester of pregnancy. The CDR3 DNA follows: TGTGCCAGCAGGCGGGGCATGGAGAGAGCTACGCAGTATTTT. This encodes CASRRGMERATQYF.